A selection of T cell receptor beta chains follows, all from one sample in a study of T cell responses to AZD1222 COVID-19 vaccine. Measured with immunoSEQ multiplex PCR; TCRdb has only the in-frame clones, and not every one. The sample contains about 120,000 clones, 88% of which appear only once. The sequenced sample was peripheral blood, obtained on day 0 of AZD1222 vaccination. The origin of the receptors is an adult in good health. CDR3s include the opening cysteine and the closing phenylalanine or tryptophan. The D gene is left open where the match is weak. Some rows mark clone size as missing; the rest say once, few, many or name a class of expanded clone.

V,D,size,J,CDR3,DNA
TRBV18,-,-,TRBJ1-3,CASSPIGGVSSGNTIYF,TGTGCCAGCTCACCCATCGGAGGGGTGAGCTCTGGAAACACCATATATTTT
TRBV30,-,-,TRBJ2-5,CAWSAQTQETQYF,TGTGCCTGGAGTGCACAGACCCAAGAGACCCAGTACTTC
TRBV13,-,-,TRBJ1-3,CASSTAGNTIYF,TGTGCCAGCAGCACCGCTGGAAACACCATATATTTT
TRBV3-1/TRBV3-2,-,-,TRBJ1-6,CASSPLGQINSPLHF,TGTGCCAGCAGCCCGCTCGGACAGATAAATTCACCCCTCCACTTT
TRBV28,-,-,TRBJ1-4,CASSLGGREEKLFF,TGTGCCAGCAGTTTGGGGGGGAGGGAAGAAAAACTGTTTTTT
TRBV18,TRBD1,-,TRBJ2-7,CASSPPGQGLADEQYF,TGTGCCAGCTCACCTCCGGGACAGGGCTTAGCGGACGAGCAGTACTTC
TRBV24-1,-,-,TRBJ2-3,CATSARDTQYF,TGTGCCACCAGTGCCCGAGATACGCAGTATTTT
TRBV7-9,-,-,TRBJ1-6,CASSVPGQVSPLHF,TGTGCCAGCAGCGTACCGGGACAAGTATCACCCCTCCACTTT
TRBV2,-,-,TRBJ1-2,CASSETANYGYTF,TGTGCCAGCAGTGAGACAGCTAACTATGGCTACACCTTC
TRBV28,-,-,TRBJ2-1,CASSALEGFYNEQFF,TGTGCCAGCAGTGCCCTAGAGGGGTTCTACAATGAGCAGTTCTTC
TRBV23-1,-,few,TRBJ2-5,CASNWSSEYF,TGCGCCAGCAATTGGTCCTCTGAGTACTTC
TRBV7-9,TRBD1,once,TRBJ1-5,CASSLRGTGGLSQPQHF,TGTGCCAGCAGCTTAAGGGGGACAGGGGGCTTGAGTCAGCCCCAGCATTTT
TRBV18,TRBD2,-,TRBJ2-7,CASSRGGTYEQYF,TGTGCCAGCTCACGGGGGGGAACCTACGAGCAGTACTTC
TRBV5-1,-,-,TRBJ1-2,CASSRGVSDGYTF,TGCGCCAGCAGCCGAGGGGTTTCGGATGGCTACACCTTC
TRBV9,TRBD1,-,TRBJ2-5,CASSFAGTEGQETQYF,TGTGCCAGCAGCTTCGCCGGGACAGAGGGCCAAGAGACCCAGTACTTC
TRBV12-3/TRBV12-4,-,-,TRBJ1-5,CASSTRVHQPQHF,TGTGCCAGCAGCACGAGGGTACATCAGCCCCAGCATTTT
TRBV19,-,once,TRBJ1-5,CASSRRTETVQPQHF,TGTGCCAGTAGCCGTAGGACGGAGACCGTTCAGCCCCAGCATTTT
TRBV15,-,-,TRBJ1-1,CATSSPDHGNTEAFF,TGTGCCACCAGCAGCCCCGACCATGGGAACACTGAAGCTTTCTTT
TRBV10-3,-,few,TRBJ2-7,CAISPPPQGSYEQYF,TGTGCCATCAGTCCACCACCTCAGGGCTCCTACGAGCAGTACTTC
TRBV3-1/TRBV3-2,TRBD1,-,TRBJ1-2,CASSQTGTDSYGYTF,TGTGCCAGCAGCCAAACCGGGACAGACAGCTATGGCTACACCTTC
TRBV28,TRBD2,few,TRBJ2-1,CASRGAGEPYNEQFF,TGTGCCAGCAGGGGAGCGGGAGAGCCCTACAATGAGCAGTTCTTC
TRBV29-1,TRBD1,-,TRBJ1-1,CSGDGTANTEAFF,TGCAGCGGCGACGGGACAGCAAACACTGAAGCTTTCTTT
TRBV4-3,-,-,TRBJ2-1,CASSQDGGYNYEQFF,TGCGCCAGCAGCCAAGATGGCGGATACAATTATGAGCAGTTCTTC
TRBV4-1,TRBD2,-,TRBJ2-3,CASSQSIAGSTDTQYF,TGCGCCAGCAGCCAGAGTATAGCGGGGAGCACAGATACGCAGTATTTT
TRBV29-1,TRBD1,-,TRBJ2-7,CSVQSNRDRGEQYF,TGCAGCGTCCAAAGTAACCGGGACAGGGGAGAGCAGTACTTC
TRBV29-1,TRBD2,-,TRBJ2-3,CSVGKGLVPDTQYF,TGCAGCGTTGGGAAGGGACTAGTACCAGATACGCAGTATTTT
TRBV4-3,-,-,TRBJ1-1,CASSQEPRNTEAFF,TGCGCCAGCAGCCAAGAGCCCCGGAACACTGAAGCTTTCTTT
TRBV27,-,-,TRBJ1-5,CASRKGNQPQHF,TGTGCCAGCAGGAAGGGCAATCAGCCCCAGCATTTT
TRBV7-2,-,-,TRBJ2-1,CASSLVNEQFF,TGTGCCAGCAGCTTAGTGAATGAGCAGTTCTTC
TRBV5-1,TRBD1,-,TRBJ2-7,CASSLARDRDYEQYF,TGCGCCAGCAGCTTGGCCCGGGACAGAGACTACGAGCAGTACTTC
TRBV7-3,-,-,TRBJ1-6,CASSLQALPNNSPLHF,TGTGCCAGCAGCTTACAGGCCCTCCCCAATAATTCACCCCTCCACTTT
TRBV3-1/TRBV3-2,-,-,TRBJ1-5,CASSTRDSNQPQHF,TGTGCCAGCAGCACTCGAGATAGCAATCAGCCCCAGCATTTT
TRBV12-3/TRBV12-4,TRBD1,-,TRBJ1-1,CASTLTGGTEAFF,TGTGCCAGCACCCTGACAGGGGGCACTGAAGCTTTCTTT
TRBV5-1,-,-,TRBJ1-4,CASSSVRGTNEKLFF,TGCGCCAGCAGCTCGGTGAGGGGAACTAATGAAAAACTGTTTTTT
TRBV4-2,-,-,TRBJ2-1,CASSQDGGQGLGGFF,TGTGCCAGCAGCCAAGATGGGGGGCAGGGGTTAGGTGGGTTCTTC
TRBV7-6,TRBD1,-,TRBJ2-7,CASSSRTGLRSYEQYF,TGTGCCAGCAGCTCCCGGACAGGTTTAAGATCCTACGAGCAGTACTTC
TRBV7-9,TRBD1,once,TRBJ1-4,CASSLRGTVHEKLFF,TGTGCCAGCAGCTTAAGGGGGACAGTCCATGAAAAACTGTTTTTT
TRBV7-9,-,-,TRBJ1-1,CASSPQGSGTEAFF,TGTGCCAGCAGCCCACAGGGAAGTGGCACTGAAGCTTTCTTT
TRBV5-5,TRBD2,-,TRBJ2-5,CASSLTSGSETQYF,TGTGCCAGCAGCCTGACTAGCGGGAGTGAGACCCAGTACTTC
TRBV2,-,-,TRBJ1-5,CASRLGGNSNQPQHF,TGTGCCAGCAGATTGGGCGGGAATAGCAATCAGCCCCAGCATTTT
TRBV7-9,-,-,TRBJ2-2,CASSFGSFTGELFF,TGTGCCAGCAGCTTCGGCAGCTTCACCGGGGAGCTGTTTTTT
TRBV7-2,TRBD1,once,TRBJ1-5,CASSMDRGINQPQHF,TGTGCCAGCAGCATGGACAGGGGAATCAATCAGCCCCAGCATTTT
TRBV12-2,-,-,TRBJ1-1,CASRLVCGVNTEAFF,TGTGCAAGTCGCTTAGTTTGTGGAGTGAACACTGAAGCTTTCTTT
TRBV10-3,TRBD1,-,TRBJ1-2,CAITLGQDGYGYTF,TGTGCCATCACACTAGGACAGGACGGGTATGGCTACACCTTC
TRBV29-1,-,-,TRBJ2-7,CSVESTASYEQYF,TGCAGCGTTGAGAGCACAGCATCCTACGAGCAGTACTTC
TRBV7-2,TRBD1,-,TRBJ1-2,CASSVSGTGGVYGYTF,TGTGCCAGCAGCGTTTCCGGGACAGGGGGCGTCTATGGCTACACCTTC
TRBV29-1,-,-,TRBJ1-1,CSVSSGVRGTEAFF,TGCAGCGTTTCTTCCGGGGTCCGAGGCACTGAAGCTTTCTTT
TRBV20-1,-,few,TRBJ1-2,CSASGQGKGYTF,TGCAGTGCTAGTGGGCAGGGGAAGGGCTACACCTTC
TRBV28,-,-,TRBJ2-4,CASSLFGESENIQYF,TGTGCCAGCAGTTTATTCGGGGAATCCGAAAACATTCAGTACTTC
TRBV3-1/TRBV3-2,TRBD2,-,TRBJ2-1,CASSQPAGGLVEQFF,TGTGCCAGCAGCCAGCCAGCGGGGGGGCTGGTTGAGCAGTTCTTC
TRBV5-6,TRBD2,-,TRBJ2-2,CASSLLLAVNTGELFF,TGTGCCAGCAGCTTACTCCTAGCGGTCAACACCGGGGAGCTGTTTTTT
TRBV5-1,-,-,TRBJ1-2,CASSSGVNYGYTF,TGCGCCAGCAGCTCCGGGGTTAACTATGGCTACACCTTC
TRBV15,TRBD1,-,TRBJ1-2,CATSREGIHRGGYTF,TGTGCCACCAGCAGAGAGGGAATCCACAGGGGTGGCTACACCTTC
TRBV11-3,-,-,TRBJ2-7,CASSLNGESYEQYF,TGTGCCAGCAGCTTAAATGGGGAGAGCTACGAGCAGTACTTC
TRBV3-1/TRBV3-2,-,few,TRBJ1-2,CASSPPGPFRGDNGYTF,TGTGCCAGCAGCCCCCCAGGCCCTTTCAGGGGAGATAATGGCTACACCTTC
TRBV19,-,-,TRBJ1-6,CASSILGSPLHF,TGTGCCAGTAGTATTTTGGGTTCACCCCTCCACTTT
TRBV19,-,-,TRBJ1-5,CASMDYSNQPQHF,TGTGCCAGTATGGACTATAGCAATCAGCCCCAGCATTTT